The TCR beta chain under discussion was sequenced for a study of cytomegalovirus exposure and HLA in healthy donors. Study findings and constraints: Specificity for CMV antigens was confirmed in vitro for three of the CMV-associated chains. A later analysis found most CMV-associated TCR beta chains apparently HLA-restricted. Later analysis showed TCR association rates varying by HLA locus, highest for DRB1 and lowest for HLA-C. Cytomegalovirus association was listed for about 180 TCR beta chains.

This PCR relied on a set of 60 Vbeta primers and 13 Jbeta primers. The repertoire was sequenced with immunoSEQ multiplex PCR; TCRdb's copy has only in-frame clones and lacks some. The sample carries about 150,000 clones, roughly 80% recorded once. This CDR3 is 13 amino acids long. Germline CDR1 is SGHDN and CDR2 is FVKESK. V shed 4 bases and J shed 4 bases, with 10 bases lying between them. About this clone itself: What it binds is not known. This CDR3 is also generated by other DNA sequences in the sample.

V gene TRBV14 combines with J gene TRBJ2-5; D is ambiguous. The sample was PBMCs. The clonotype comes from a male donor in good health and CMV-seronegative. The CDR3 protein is CASSPRVRETQYF. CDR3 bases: TGTGCCAGCAGCCCACGGGTCCGAGAGACCCAGTACTTC.